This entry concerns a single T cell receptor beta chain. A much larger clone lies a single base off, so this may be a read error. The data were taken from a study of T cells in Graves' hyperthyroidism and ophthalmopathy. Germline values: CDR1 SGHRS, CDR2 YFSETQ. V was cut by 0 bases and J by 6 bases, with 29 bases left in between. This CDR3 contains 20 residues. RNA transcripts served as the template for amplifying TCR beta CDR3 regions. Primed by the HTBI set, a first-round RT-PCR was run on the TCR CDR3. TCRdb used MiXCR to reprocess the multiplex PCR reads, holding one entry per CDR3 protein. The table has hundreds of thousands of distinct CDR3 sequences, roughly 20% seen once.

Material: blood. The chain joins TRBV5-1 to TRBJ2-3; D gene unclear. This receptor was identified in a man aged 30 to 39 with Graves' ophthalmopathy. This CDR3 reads CASSLAPAEVFRILLDTQYF. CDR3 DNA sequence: TGCGCCAGCAGCTTGGCACCCGCCGAGGTCTTTCGGATACTCTTGGATACGCAGTATTTT.